This TCR beta chain was captured by sequencing in a study of blood T cell repertoires in COVID-19. The overall study: Both acute and convalescent COVID-19 samples were obtained from the United States, Italy and Spain. PBMCs, B-cell-depleted T cells, or T cells were the source of the cDNA or gDNA that made up the material.

The CDR3 has 17 amino acids. Germline V CDR1 and CDR2: SGDLS, YYNGEE. Trimming left V 0 bases short and J 3 bases short, with 17 bases between. In the source study's methods: Reference gene primers were amplified, and this amplification served to estimate nucleated cell counts. Assay: immunoSEQ multiplex PCR; the TCRdb copy retains only in-frame clones and omits some. V and J calls and clone size come straight from that table; D and trimming were deduced from the DNA. The table records over 250,000 clones, around 90% of them present only once. The sample taken for sequencing was peripheral blood. The chain recombines TRBV9 with TRBJ2-3; D is perhaps TRBD2 (7 bases). This clonotype originated in a woman aged 35 to 49 who had recovered from COVID-19. The chain's CDR3 is CASSVAPGGVWTDTQYF. As DNA, the CDR3 is TGTGCCAGCAGCGTAGCCCCGGGGGGCGTTTGGACAGATACGCAGTATTTT.